This T cell receptor beta chain was documented in a study of cytomegalovirus exposure and HLA in healthy donors. Study-level points and caveats: When analyzed later, a missense DCLRE1C variant was found to be linked to TCR beta V- and J-gene trimming.

A word on this clone: Its antigen remains unknown.

At the time of sampling, donors were nominally healthy, though unrecorded immune exposures were likely. Vbeta (60) and Jbeta (13) primers were used in the PCR. Profiled with immunoSEQ multiplex PCR; TCRdb holds only in-frame clones, not every one. Counted here are around 90,000 clones, approximately 81% occurring once; the ten biggest clones make up 2.5% to 4%. The germline gives CDR1 SGHRS, CDR2 YFSETQ. The CDR3 has 13 amino acids. V lost 4 bases and J 2 bases, leaving 7 bases between the germline ends. The sequence was obtained from a middle-aged woman in good health and CMV-seronegative. The sample comprised PBMCs. The chain has TRBV5-1 and TRBJ2-1; D gene unclear. The CDR3 is CASSPEAYNEQFF. CDR3 DNA sequence: TGCGCCAGCAGCCCAGAAGCCTACAATGAGCAGTTCTTC.